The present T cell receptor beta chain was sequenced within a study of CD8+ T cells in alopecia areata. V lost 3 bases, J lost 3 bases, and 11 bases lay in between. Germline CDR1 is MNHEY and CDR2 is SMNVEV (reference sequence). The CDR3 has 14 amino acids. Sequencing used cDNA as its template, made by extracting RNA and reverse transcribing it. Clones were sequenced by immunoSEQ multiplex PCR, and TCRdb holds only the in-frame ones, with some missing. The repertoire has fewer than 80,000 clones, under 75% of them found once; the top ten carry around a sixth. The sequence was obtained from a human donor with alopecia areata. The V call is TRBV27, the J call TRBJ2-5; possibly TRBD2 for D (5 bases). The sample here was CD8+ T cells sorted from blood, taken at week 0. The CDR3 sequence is CASSFLGREETQYF. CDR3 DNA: TGTGCCAGCAGTTTCCTCGGGCGGGAAGAGACCCAGTACTTC.